This is a list of T cell receptor beta chains from one sample in a study of cytomegalovirus exposure and HLA in healthy donors. Data came from immunoSEQ multiplex PCR; TCRdb stores just in-frame clones and leaves some out. Of approximately 230,000 clones listed, more than 75% are singletons. Sequencing input: PBMCs. Receptors originate from a young man in good health and CMV-seropositive. The CDR3 runs from the conserved cysteine through the conserved F or W. Each record gives: J gene, D gene, clone size, V gene, CDR3 DNA, CDR3 protein. D genes are given only for firm matches. Expanded clones are given a class, and other clones once, few, many or no size at all.

J gene: TRBJ2-1
D gene: TRBD2
clone size: .
V gene: TRBV5-6
CDR3 DNA: TGTGCCAGCAGCCATGGACTAGCGGGAGGGCCATCCTACAATGAGCAGTTCTTC
CDR3 protein: CASSHGLAGGPSYNEQFF

J gene: TRBJ2-7
D gene: TRBD1
clone size: .
V gene: TRBV6-1
CDR3 DNA: TGTGCCAGCAGTGACTCCGGGACAGGGGCCTACGAGCAGTACTTC
CDR3 protein: CASSDSGTGAYEQYF

J gene: TRBJ1-2
D gene: .
clone size: .
V gene: TRBV18
CDR3 DNA: TGTGCCAGCTCACCCTTCGGACAGATGGACTATGGCTACACCTTC
CDR3 protein: CASSPFGQMDYGYTF

J gene: TRBJ1-3
D gene: .
clone size: .
V gene: TRBV19
CDR3 DNA: TGTGCCAGTAGTATCCTCAGCGGCTCTGGAAACACCATATATTTT
CDR3 protein: CASSILSGSGNTIYF

J gene: TRBJ1-2
D gene: .
clone size: .
V gene: TRBV12-5
CDR3 DNA: TGTGCTAGTGGTTTGGTAGGGGGCTATGGCTACACCTTC
CDR3 protein: CASGLVGGYGYTF

J gene: TRBJ1-4
D gene: .
clone size: few
V gene: TRBV9
CDR3 DNA: TGTGCCAGCAGCGTAGCCGGAGGTAATGAAAAACTGTTTTTT
CDR3 protein: CASSVAGGNEKLFF

J gene: TRBJ2-1
D gene: TRBD1
clone size: .
V gene: TRBV11-3
CDR3 DNA: TGTGCCAGCAGCCGCCGTAGAGGACAGGGGTCCAATGAGCAGTTCTTC
CDR3 protein: CASSRRRGQGSNEQFF

J gene: TRBJ2-1
D gene: .
clone size: few
V gene: TRBV9
CDR3 DNA: TGTGCCAGCAGCCCCCGGGGCAGCTCCTACAATGAGCAGTTCTTC
CDR3 protein: CASSPRGSSYNEQFF

J gene: TRBJ2-7
D gene: TRBD2
clone size: .
V gene: TRBV27
CDR3 DNA: TGTGCCAGCAGTACGGGGGGCTCCTACGAGCAGTACTTC
CDR3 protein: CASSTGGSYEQYF

J gene: TRBJ1-2
D gene: TRBD1
clone size: few
V gene: TRBV20-1
CDR3 DNA: TGCAGTGCTGGGACAGGGGTCGGCTACACCTTC
CDR3 protein: CSAGTGVGYTF

J gene: TRBJ2-5
D gene: .
clone size: .
V gene: TRBV6-5
CDR3 DNA: TGTGCCAGCAGGGGCAGGGGCACCCAGTACTTC
CDR3 protein: CASRGRGTQYF

J gene: TRBJ2-2
D gene: .
clone size: .
V gene: TRBV27
CDR3 DNA: TGTGCCAGCAGTTTACAGGGTCGCACCGGGGAGCTGTTTTTT
CDR3 protein: CASSLQGRTGELFF

J gene: TRBJ2-3
D gene: .
clone size: once
V gene: TRBV5-1
CDR3 DNA: TGCGCCAGCAGCTTGAGCCAGGGGACAGATACGCAGTATTTT
CDR3 protein: CASSLSQGTDTQYF

J gene: TRBJ1-1
D gene: .
clone size: .
V gene: TRBV27
CDR3 DNA: TGTGCCAGCAGTTTTGACGGTAAAGCTTTCTTT
CDR3 protein: CASSFDGKAFF

J gene: TRBJ1-1
D gene: .
clone size: .
V gene: TRBV30
CDR3 DNA: TGTGCCTGGAGGTGGACGGAGAACACTGAAGCTTTCTTT
CDR3 protein: CAWRWTENTEAFF

J gene: TRBJ1-4
D gene: TRBD1
clone size: .
V gene: TRBV28
CDR3 DNA: TGTGCCAGCAGTTCCGGACAGGGGCCTGAAAAACTGTTTTTT
CDR3 protein: CASSSGQGPEKLFF

J gene: TRBJ2-1
D gene: .
clone size: .
V gene: TRBV27
CDR3 DNA: TGTGCCAGCAGTTTTGGGGCAGGGGTTAACAATGAGCAGTTCTTC
CDR3 protein: CASSFGAGVNNEQFF